This T cell receptor (beta chain) was documented in a study of T cells in localized non-small cell lung cancer (dated by TCRdb to about 2020). For the study in its entirety: Comparing tumors with uninvolved tumor-adjacent lungs, the study looked at the T cell repertoires of approximately 250 patients with early-stage NSCLC. A mean age of around 66 years was recorded for the NSCLC patients, of whom under 150 were male and 85 to 110 were female. The cohort consisted of approximately 240 treatment-naive NSCLC patients whose localized lung tumors had been resected. The research as a whole found: Because multi-region tumor sequencing was not done, intratumor heterogeneity could not be ruled out. Because the study design was exploratory, TCR variables were selected using unadjusted p-values without false-discovery rate correction. A median of roughly 58 of the top 100 tumor clones were detected in paired uninvolved adjacent lung, and around 30 of these tumor clones were also found among the top 100 clones of the paired uninvolved adjacent lung. Uninvolved tumor-adjacent lung showed the highest T cell clonality, higher than tumor, which suggests more focused antigenic responses in the uninvolved tumor-adjacent lung. Higher T cell density in blood was associated with longer overall survival, whereas higher clonality in adjacent lung was associated with shorter survival.

The immunoSEQ Assay was used to sequence TCR beta CDR3 regions from DNA. The published analysis was carried out like this. To compute T cell density, TCR beta template counts were normalized to usable DNA, which was estimated by amplifying housekeeping genes. Richness was estimated using the preseqR package, with extrapolation to 400,000 templates for PBMC samples and to 120,000 templates for tissue samples. Clonality was defined by subtracting Pielou's evenness from one. To identify tissue-enriched TCRs, differential abundance testing was run on productive amino-acid clonotypes with a minimum total count of 5 and an alpha of 0.1. Repertoire overlap between compartments was quantified with the Jaccard Index and Morisita Overlap Index. GLIPH grouped TCR beta CDR3s together with public tetramer-defined viral CDR3s, and a viral motif had to include at least three viral sequences and also show V-gene enrichment. This is the immuneACCESS table as TCRdb keeps it, with only in-frame sequences that have V and J called. A part of the clones is gone; compared with another copy, unresolved V genes explain less than half, and the rest is unexplained. The V and J calls and clone size were taken over from that table, and D and trimming were inferred from the DNA. For this sample the table gives 1,500 to 2,000 clones, of which 20% to 30% were detected only once. The ten largest clones add up to less than 25% of the sample.

Two independent pathologists confirmed that the uninvolved adjacent lung, which was taken at least 2 cm from the tumor margin, was free of atypia. At diagnosis, tumor, uninvolved tumor-adjacent lung and peripheral blood were collected and then preserved as a mix of FFPE and fresh-frozen material. The sample holds one count of this clone. What antigen it recognizes has not been identified. No much larger clonotype is one base removed from it; base qualities were not supplied. V was cut back by 5 bases and J by 4 bases, leaving a gap of 11 bases between them. Spanning cysteine to phenylalanine, the CDR3 consists of 13 amino acids. Just the 39-base CDR3 DNA is kept, in frame starting at base 1. The germline V gene encodes CDR1 LNHDA and CDR2 SQIVND (reference sequence).

The sample here was normal lung tissue next to the tumor, taken before any cancer treatment. In this chain, TRBV19 is recombined with TRBJ1-2; the D gene cannot be named for sure. The clonotype comes from an older female donor with stage I lung adenocarcinoma. The DNA reads TGTGCCAGTAGTCCCTCCCCCCCCTATGGCTACACCTTC. It translates as CASSPSPPYGYTF.